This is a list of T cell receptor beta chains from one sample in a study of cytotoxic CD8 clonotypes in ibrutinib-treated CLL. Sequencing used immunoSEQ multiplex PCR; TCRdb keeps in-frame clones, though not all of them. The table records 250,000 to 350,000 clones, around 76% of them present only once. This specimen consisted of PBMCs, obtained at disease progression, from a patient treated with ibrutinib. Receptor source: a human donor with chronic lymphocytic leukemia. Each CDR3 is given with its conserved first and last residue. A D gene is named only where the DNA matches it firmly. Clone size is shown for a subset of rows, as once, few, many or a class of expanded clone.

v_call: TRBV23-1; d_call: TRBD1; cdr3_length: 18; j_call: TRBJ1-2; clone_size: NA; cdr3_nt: TGCGCCAGCAGTCACCCGGTCCCGGGACAGGGGGGGGTCTATGGCTACACCTTC; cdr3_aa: CASSHPVPGQGGVYGYTF
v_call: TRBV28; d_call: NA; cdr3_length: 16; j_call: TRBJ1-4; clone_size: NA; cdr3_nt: TGTGCCAGCAGTTTGGGGCGGGGCCTGACTAATGAAAAACTGTTTTTT; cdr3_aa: CASSLGRGLTNEKLFF
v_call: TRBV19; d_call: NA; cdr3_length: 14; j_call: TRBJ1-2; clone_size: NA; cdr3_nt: TGTGCCAGTGCGAAGGCTAGGGCTAACTATGGCTACACCTTC; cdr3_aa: CASAKARANYGYTF
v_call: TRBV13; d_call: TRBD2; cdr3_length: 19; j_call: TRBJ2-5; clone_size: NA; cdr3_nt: TGTGCCAGCAGCCTACGGGGACTAGCGGGAAGAACAGGGTGGGAGACCCAGTACTTC; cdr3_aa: CASSLRGLAGRTGWETQYF
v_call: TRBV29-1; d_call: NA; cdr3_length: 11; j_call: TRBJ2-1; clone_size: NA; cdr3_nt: TGCAGCGTTGAGCAGTACAATGAGCAGTTCTTC; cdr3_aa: CSVEQYNEQFF
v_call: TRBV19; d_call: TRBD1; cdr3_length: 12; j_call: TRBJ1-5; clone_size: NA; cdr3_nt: TGTGCCAGTAGTAAGTGGACAGGGCCCCAGCATTTT; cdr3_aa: CASSKWTGPQHF
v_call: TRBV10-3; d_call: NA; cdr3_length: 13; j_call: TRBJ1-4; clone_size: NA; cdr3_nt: TGTGCCACCGGAGGGGGGGATGGTGAAAAACTGTTTTTT; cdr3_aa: CATGGGDGEKLFF
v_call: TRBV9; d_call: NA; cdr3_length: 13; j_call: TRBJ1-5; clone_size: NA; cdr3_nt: TGTGCCAGCAGCGTACAGGGAGGTCAGCCCCAGCATTTT; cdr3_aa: CASSVQGGQPQHF
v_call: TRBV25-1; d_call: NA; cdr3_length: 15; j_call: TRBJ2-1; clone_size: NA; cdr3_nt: TGTGCCAGCAGGCAAACAGGGAGCTCCTACAATGAGCAGTTCTTC; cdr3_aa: CASRQTGSSYNEQFF
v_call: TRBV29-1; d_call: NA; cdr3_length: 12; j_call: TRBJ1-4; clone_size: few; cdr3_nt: TGCAGCGGGGCGACGGACGTCGAAAAACTGTTTTTT; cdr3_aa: CSGATDVEKLFF
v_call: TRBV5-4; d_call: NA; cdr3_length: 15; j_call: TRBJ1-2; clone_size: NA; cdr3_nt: TGTGCCAGCAGCTTGGATCGGGCGGGGTGGAGTGGCTACACCTTC; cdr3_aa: CASSLDRAGWSGYTF
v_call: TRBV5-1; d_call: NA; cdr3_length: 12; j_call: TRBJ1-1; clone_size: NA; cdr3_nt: TGCGCCAGCAGCTCCCCAGGTACTGAAGCTTTCTTT; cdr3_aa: CASSSPGTEAFF
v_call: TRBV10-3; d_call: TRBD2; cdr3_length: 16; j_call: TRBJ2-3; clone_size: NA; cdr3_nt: TGTGCCATCAGTGCGTGGCTAGCGGGTGGGAAAGATACGCAGTATTTT; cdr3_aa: CAISAWLAGGKDTQYF
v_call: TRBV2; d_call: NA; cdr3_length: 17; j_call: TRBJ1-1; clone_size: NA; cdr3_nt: TGTGCCAGCAGTGAAATTCGCAGGGGCGCCGGTGGCACTGAAGCTTTCTTT; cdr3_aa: CASSEIRRGAGGTEAFF
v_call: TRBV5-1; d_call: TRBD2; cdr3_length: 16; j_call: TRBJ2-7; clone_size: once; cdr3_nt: TGCGCCAGCAGCTTGGTGAGCGGGGGACTCTCCTACGAGCAGTACTTC; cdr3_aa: CASSLVSGGLSYEQYF
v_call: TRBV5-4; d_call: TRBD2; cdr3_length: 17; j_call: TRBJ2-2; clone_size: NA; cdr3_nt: TGTGCCAGCAGCACTGGACTAGCGGGGGCCCGCACCGGGGAGCTGTTTTTT; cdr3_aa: CASSTGLAGARTGELFF
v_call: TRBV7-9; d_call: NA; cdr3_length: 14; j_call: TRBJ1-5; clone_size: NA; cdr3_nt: TGTGCCAGCAGCTTAGCGGGGGGCAATCAGCCCCAGCATTTT; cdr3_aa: CASSLAGGNQPQHF
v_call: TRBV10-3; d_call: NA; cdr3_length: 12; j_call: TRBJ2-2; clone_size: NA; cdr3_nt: TGTGCCATCAGTGAGTTGGCAACCGAGCTGTTTTTT; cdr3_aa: CAISELATELFF
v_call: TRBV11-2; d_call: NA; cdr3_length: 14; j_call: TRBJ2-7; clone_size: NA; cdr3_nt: TGTGCCAGCAGCGTAGGGCCCCACTCCTACGAGCAGTACTTC; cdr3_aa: CASSVGPHSYEQYF
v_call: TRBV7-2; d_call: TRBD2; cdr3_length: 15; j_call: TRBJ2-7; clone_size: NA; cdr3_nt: TGTGCCAGCAGCCCGTGGGAGGGGTTATCTTATGAGCAGTACTTC; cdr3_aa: CASSPWEGLSYEQYF
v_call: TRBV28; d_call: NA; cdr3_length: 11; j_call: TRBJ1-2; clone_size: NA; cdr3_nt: TGTGCCACCCGGGACTTGGGTAGCTACACCTTC; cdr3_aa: CATRDLGSYTF
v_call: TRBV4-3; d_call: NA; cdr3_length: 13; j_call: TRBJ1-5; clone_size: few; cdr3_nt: TGCGCCAGCAGCCAAGACGGCCATCAGCCCCAGCATTTT; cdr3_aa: CASSQDGHQPQHF
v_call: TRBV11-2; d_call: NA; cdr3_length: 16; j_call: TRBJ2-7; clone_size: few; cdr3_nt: TGTGCCAGCAGCCTAAGGGGGGTAGAATCCACCTACGAGCAGTACTTC; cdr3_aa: CASSLRGVESTYEQYF
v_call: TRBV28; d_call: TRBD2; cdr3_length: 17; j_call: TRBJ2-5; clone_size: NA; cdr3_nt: TGTGCCAGCAGTCGCTCGTGGGGAGCGGGAAAGGGTGAGACCCAGTACTTC; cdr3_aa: CASSRSWGAGKGETQYF
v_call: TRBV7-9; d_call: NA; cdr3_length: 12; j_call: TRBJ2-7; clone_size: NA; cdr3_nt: TGTGCCAGCAGCTTATTTCCCTACGAGCAGTACTTC; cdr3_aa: CASSLFPYEQYF
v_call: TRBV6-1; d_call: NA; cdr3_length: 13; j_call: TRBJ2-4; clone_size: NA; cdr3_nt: TGTGCCAGCAGTGAATCTCTTGGGTTCATTCAGTACTTC; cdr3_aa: CASSESLGFIQYF
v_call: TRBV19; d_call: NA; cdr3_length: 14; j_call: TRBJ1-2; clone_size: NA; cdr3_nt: TGTGCCAGTAGTCCCTCGGCCAGTAACTATGGCTACACCTTC; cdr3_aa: CASSPSASNYGYTF
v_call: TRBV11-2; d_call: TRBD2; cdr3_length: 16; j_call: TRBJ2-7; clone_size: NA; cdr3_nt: TGTGCCAGCAGCTTAGCATCAAGCGGGAGGGGCTACGAGCAGTACTTC; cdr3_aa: CASSLASSGRGYEQYF
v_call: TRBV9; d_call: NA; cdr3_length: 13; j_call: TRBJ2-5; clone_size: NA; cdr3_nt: TGTGCCAGCAGCGTAGAGGGGGGGGTGACCCAGTACTTC; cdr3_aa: CASSVEGGVTQYF
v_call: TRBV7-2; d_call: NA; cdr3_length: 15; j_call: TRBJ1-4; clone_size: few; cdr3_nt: TGTGCCAGCAGCTTAGTTTGGGGAGGGGACGAAAAACTGTTTTTT; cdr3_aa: CASSLVWGGDEKLFF
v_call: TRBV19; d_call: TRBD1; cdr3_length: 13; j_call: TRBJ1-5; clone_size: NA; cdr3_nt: TGTGCCAGTAGGGGCAGGGGGGCTCAGCCCCAGCATTTT; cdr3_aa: CASRGRGAQPQHF
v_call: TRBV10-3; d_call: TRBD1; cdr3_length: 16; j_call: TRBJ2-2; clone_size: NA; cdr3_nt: TGTGCCATCAGTGAAAGACAGGGACCGGACACCGGGGAGCTGTTTTTT; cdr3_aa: CAISERQGPDTGELFF
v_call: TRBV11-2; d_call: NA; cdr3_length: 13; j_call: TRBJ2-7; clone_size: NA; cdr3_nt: TGTGCCAGCAGCTTAGAGGTGAGGTACGAGCAGTACTTC; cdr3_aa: CASSLEVRYEQYF
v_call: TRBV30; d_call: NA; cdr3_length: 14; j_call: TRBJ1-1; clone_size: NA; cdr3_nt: TGTGCCTGGAGTGCCCAAGCTATAAACACTGAAGCTTTCTTT; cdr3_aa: CAWSAQAINTEAFF
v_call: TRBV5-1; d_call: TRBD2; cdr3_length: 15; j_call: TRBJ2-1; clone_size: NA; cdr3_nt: TGCGCCAGCAGCTTGTCACTAGCGGGTAGTGATGAGCAGTTCTTC; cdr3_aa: CASSLSLAGSDEQFF
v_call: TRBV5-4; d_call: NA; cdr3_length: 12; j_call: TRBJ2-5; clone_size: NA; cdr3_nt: TGTGCCAGCAGCTACGTGCAAGAGACCCAGTACTTC; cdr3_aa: CASSYVQETQYF
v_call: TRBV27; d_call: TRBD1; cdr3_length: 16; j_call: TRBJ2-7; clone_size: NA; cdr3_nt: TGTGCCAGCAGTTTAGGTTTGGACAGGACCTCCTACGAGCAGTACTTC; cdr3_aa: CASSLGLDRTSYEQYF
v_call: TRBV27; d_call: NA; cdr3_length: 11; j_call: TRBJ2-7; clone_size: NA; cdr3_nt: TGTGCCAGCAGTTTTATTGGGGAGCAGTACTTC; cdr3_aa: CASSFIGEQYF
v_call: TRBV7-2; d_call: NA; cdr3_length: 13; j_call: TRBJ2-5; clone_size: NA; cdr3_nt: TGTGCCAGCAGCTTAGCCCGCCAAGAGACCCAGTACTTC; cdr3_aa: CASSLARQETQYF
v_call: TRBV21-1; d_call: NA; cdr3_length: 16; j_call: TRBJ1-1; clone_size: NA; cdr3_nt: TGTGCCAGCAGCAAAGAAGTCTCTCCCATGAACACTGAAGCTTTCTTT; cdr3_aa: CASSKEVSPMNTEAFF
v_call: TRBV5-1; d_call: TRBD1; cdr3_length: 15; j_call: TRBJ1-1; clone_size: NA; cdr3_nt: TGCGCCAGCAGCTGGAGGACAGGAAGGAACACTGAAGCTTTCTTT; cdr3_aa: CASSWRTGRNTEAFF
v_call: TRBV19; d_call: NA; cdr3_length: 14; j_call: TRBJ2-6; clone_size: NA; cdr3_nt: TGTGCCAGTAGTTTGACACGAAAAGGAAACGTCCTGACTTTC; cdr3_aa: CASSLTRKGNVLTF
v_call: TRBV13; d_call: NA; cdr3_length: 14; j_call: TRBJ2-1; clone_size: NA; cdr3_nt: TGTGCCAGCAGCTTCGGAGGGCTAAACAATGAGCAGTTCTTC; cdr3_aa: CASSFGGLNNEQFF
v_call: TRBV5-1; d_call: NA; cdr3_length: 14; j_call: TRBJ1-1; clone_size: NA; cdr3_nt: TGCGCCAGCAGAGCAGGGGTCATGAACACTGAAGCTTTCTTT; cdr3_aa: CASRAGVMNTEAFF
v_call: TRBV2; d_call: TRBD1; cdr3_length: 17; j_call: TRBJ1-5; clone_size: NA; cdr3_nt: TGTGCCAGCAGAGAACCAGGGGGTATTACCAGCAATCAGCCCCAGCATTTT; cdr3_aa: CASREPGGITSNQPQHF
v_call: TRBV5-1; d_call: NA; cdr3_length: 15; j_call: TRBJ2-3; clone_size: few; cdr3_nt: TGCGCCAGCAGCTTGGAGGGACTTTACACAGATACGCAGTATTTT; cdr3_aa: CASSLEGLYTDTQYF
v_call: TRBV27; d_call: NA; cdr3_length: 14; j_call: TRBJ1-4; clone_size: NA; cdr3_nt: TGTGCCAGCAGTTTCTTGGCCGGGGAGGTAAAACTGTTTTTT; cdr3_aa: CASSFLAGEVKLFF
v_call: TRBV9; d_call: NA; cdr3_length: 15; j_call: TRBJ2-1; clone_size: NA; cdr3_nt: TGTGCCAGCAGCGTAGACGGCGCTAGCCAAAATGAGCAGTTCTTC; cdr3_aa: CASSVDGASQNEQFF
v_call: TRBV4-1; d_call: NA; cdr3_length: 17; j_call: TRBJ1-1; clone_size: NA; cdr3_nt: TGCGCCAGCAGCCAAGCCGGGACACGGATTATGAACACTGAAGCTTTCTTT; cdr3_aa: CASSQAGTRIMNTEAFF
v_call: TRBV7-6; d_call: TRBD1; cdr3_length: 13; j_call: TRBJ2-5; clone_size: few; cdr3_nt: TGTGCCAGCACCGGGACAGTCCAAGAGACCCAGTACTTC; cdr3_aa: CASTGTVQETQYF
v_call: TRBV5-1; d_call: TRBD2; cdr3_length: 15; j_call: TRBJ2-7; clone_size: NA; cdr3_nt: TGCGCCAGCAGCCCGGGAGGGTGGCCTCCCTACGAGCAGTACTTC; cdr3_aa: CASSPGGWPPYEQYF
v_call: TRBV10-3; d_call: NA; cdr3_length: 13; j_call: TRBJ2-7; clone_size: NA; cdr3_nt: TGTGCCATCAAACGACAGGACTCCTACGAGCAGTACTTC; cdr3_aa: CAIKRQDSYEQYF
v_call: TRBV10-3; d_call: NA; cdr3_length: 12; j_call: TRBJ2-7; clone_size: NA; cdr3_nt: TGTGCCATCAGTAAGCAGGGCTACGAGCAGTACTTC; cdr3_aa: CAISKQGYEQYF
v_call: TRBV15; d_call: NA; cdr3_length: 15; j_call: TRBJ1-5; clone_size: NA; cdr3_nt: TGTGCCACCAGCAGAGAGGTTTCGGGGGTTCAGCCCCAGCATTTT; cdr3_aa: CATSREVSGVQPQHF
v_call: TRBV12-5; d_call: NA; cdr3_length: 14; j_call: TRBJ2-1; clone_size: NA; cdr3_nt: TGTGCCAGCGACGGCAGGCCAACCTACAATGAGCAGTTCTTC; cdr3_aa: CASDGRPTYNEQFF
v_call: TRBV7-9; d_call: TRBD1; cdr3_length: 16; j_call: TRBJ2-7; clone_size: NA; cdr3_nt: TGTGCCAGCAGCTTAGTCCCGGACAGGGTTACTGGCGAGCAGTACTTC; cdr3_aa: CASSLVPDRVTGEQYF
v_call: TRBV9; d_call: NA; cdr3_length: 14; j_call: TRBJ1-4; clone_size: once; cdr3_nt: TGTGCCAGCAGCGTCTCCCTTGGAAACCAGCTGCTGTTTTTT; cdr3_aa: CASSVSLGNQLLFF
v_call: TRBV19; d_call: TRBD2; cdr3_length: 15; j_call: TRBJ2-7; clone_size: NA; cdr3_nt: TGTGCCAGTACCGGACTAGCGGGGGGAACCTACGAGCAGTACTTC; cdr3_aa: CASTGLAGGTYEQYF
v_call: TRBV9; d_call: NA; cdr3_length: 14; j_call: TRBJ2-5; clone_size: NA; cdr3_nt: TGTGCCAGCAGCCCCCAGTTGAAGGGAGAGACCCAGTACTTC; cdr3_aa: CASSPQLKGETQYF
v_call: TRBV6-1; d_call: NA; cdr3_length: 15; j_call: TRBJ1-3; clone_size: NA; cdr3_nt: TGTGCCACCGAGACAGGATTGCTCTCTGGAAACACCATATATTTT; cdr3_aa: CATETGLLSGNTIYF